The 3 T cell receptor beta chains in this list originate from one sample, sequenced in a study of shared clonotypes between healthy human individuals. Assay: immunoSEQ multiplex PCR; the TCRdb copy retains only in-frame clones and omits some. The top ten hold 0.89% of the sample, which has some 1.1 million clones, approximately 80% seen once. The sequenced sample was memory CD4+ T cells from PBMCs. The subset was: CD45RA-negative fraction. All receptors derive from a young man in good health. Some clones in this sample may be carry-over from other donors' samples.

The V gene is TRBV6-4, the J gene TRBJ2-1; 14 bases fit TRBD2. This CDR3 has 16 amino acids. Per the germline V gene, CDR1 is MRHNA and CDR2 is SNTAGT. Trimming at V came to 2 bases and at J to 7 bases, leaving 4 bases not matched to a gene. CDR3 nucleotides: TGTGCCAGCAGTGACAAGCGGACTAGCGGGAGGAATGAGCAGTTCTTC. Encoded protein: CASSDKRTSGRNEQFF.

This chain joins TRBV2 and TRBJ1-1; D uncertain. V was clipped by 1 base and J by 8 bases, with 17 bases between them. This CDR3 region has 15 residues. Looked up from germline, CDR1 is SNHLY and CDR2 is FYNNEI. The CDR3 DNA is TGTGCCAGCAGTGAAGGGCCCGAACCCTACAAGGAAGCTTTCTTT. The encoded protein is CASSEGPEPYKEAFF.

This sequence joins TRBV4-2 and TRBJ2-2; perhaps D is TRBD1 or TRBD2 (6 bases each). Germline CDR1 and CDR2: LGHNA and YNFKEQ. Trimming stripped 1 base from V and 7 bases from J, with 16 bases between. The CDR3 runs to 16 residues. The CDR3 DNA reads TGTGCCAGCAGCCAAGGGGGGGCGCGATATAGCGGGGAGCTGTTTTTT. It codes for CASSQGGARYSGELFF.